These 14 T cell receptor beta chains originate from one sample sequenced in a study of identical twins. TCRdb fed the 5' RACE reads into MiXCR, producing one record per CDR3 protein. The data contain approximately 700,000 distinct CDR3 sequences, about 20% of them singletons. The same data also went into a second study, on T cells expressing NK-cell markers.

Sequenced material: PBMCs. These receptors were collected from a woman between 18 and 29 years old in good health.

This clonotype was detected only a few times. The V call is TRBV12-3 or TRBV12-4, the J call TRBJ2-3, with D unclear. Trimming left V 5 bases short and J 5 bases short, with 14 bases between. The CDR3 sequence is 14 residues long. The CDR3 sequence is CASSLRGFGDTQYF. The CDR3 DNA sequence: TGTGCCAGCAGTCTCCGTGGGTTTGGAGATACGCAGTATTTT.

This rearrangement joins TRBV12-3 or TRBV12-4 to TRBJ2-5; perhaps D is TRBD1 or TRBD2 (5 bases each). This CDR3 is built from 14 residues. V was shortened by 5 bases and J by 4 bases, with 14 bases between the two germline ends. CDR3 sequence reads: CASSPLTGAETQYF. CDR3 coding DNA: TGTGCCAGCAGTCCCCTAACCGGGGCAGAGACCCAGTACTTC.

This clonotype was counted only a few times. The chain uses TRBV7-6 and TRBJ2-5, with 14 bases lining up with TRBD2. CDR3 length: 21 residues. Germline CDR1 is SGHVS and CDR2 is FNYEAQ. V shed 0 bases and J 2 bases; nucleotides not matched to a gene: 14. The CDR3 coding sequence is TGTGCCAGCAGCTTAGCACTAGGACTAGCGGGAGGTCAAGCCTCACAAGAGACCCAGTACTTC. This encodes CASSLALGLAGGQASQETQYF. The variable domain in full, with the rest retrieved from reference TRBV7-6 and TRBJ2-5, is GAGVSQSPRYKVTKRGQDVALRCDPISGHVSLYWYRQALGQGPEFLTYFNYEAQQDKSGLPNDRFSAERPEGSISTLTIQRTEQRDSAMYRCASSLALGLAGGQASQETQYFGPGTRLLVL.

The chain recombines TRBV7-9 with TRBJ1-1; no firm D call. The V and J ends lost 0 bases and 10 bases respectively, with 12 bases between them. This CDR3 comprises 13 residues. Germline values: CDR1 SEHNR, CDR2 FQNEAQ (reference sequence). CDR3: CASSLAQQLAAFF. CDR3 DNA sequence: TGTGCCAGCAGCTTAGCCCAACAGCTAGCAGCTTTCTTT.

The genes are TRBV12-3 or TRBV12-4 and TRBJ2-7; tentatively, D is TRBD1 (6 bases). V was shortened by 6 bases and J by 1 base, with 16 bases between the two germline ends. This CDR3 has 15 residues. The CDR3, as DNA: TGTGCCAGCAGCCGGGTGTTAGGGGGTTCCTACGAGCAGTACTTC. Translation: CASSRVLGGSYEQYF.

This clonotype was seen more than once but under ten times. The chain uses TRBV2 and TRBJ2-7; D unresolved. Germline values: CDR1 SNHLY, CDR2 FYNNEI. The CDR3 runs 14 residues. The germline V and J ends were trimmed by 4 bases and 4 bases, with 14 bases remaining between them. CDR3 bases: TGTGCCAGCAGTGCGGTGGGGTTTGGATACGAGCAGTACTTC. Its protein product is CASSAVGFGYEQYF.

The rearrangement uses TRBV12-3 or TRBV12-4 and TRBJ2-3; 7 positions match TRBD1. Trimming took 5 bases from V and 3 from J; bases not matched to a gene: 11. The CDR3 has 16 amino acids. CDR3 sequence: CASSETGLASTDTQYF. CDR3 DNA: TGTGCCAGCAGTGAGACAGGGCTCGCGTCAACAGATACGCAGTATTTT.

This clonotype was found a few times. V usage is TRBV15 and J usage is TRBJ2-1; TRBD2 aligns across 8 bases. The CDR3 has 14 residues. Per germline, CDR1 LNHNV and CDR2 YYDKDF (reference sequence). The J segment lost 8 bases and the V segment lost 0 bases, leaving 3 bases of the junction unmatched. The CDR3: CATSRDPAGDEQFF. CDR3 DNA sequence: TGTGCCACCAGCAGAGATCCAGCGGGAGATGAGCAGTTCTTC.

This clonotype has at least ten counts. V and J are TRBV5-1 and TRBJ2-1; no clear D. The CDR3 is 14 residues long. Germline-derived CDR1 and CDR2 are SGHRS and YFSETQ. Between the trimmed V and J ends, which lost 4 bases and 4 bases, there was a span of 12 bases. CDR3 in amino acids: CASSPGDGYNEQFF. CDR3 coding DNA: TGCGCCAGCAGCCCTGGTGACGGATACAATGAGCAGTTCTTC.

The chain recombines TRBV7-2 with TRBJ2-7; D unclear. The germline V gene has CDR1 SGHTA and CDR2 FQGNSA. The germline V and J ends were trimmed by 5 bases and 7 bases, with 12 bases remaining between them. This CDR3 comprises 12 residues. The DNA of the CDR3 is TGTGCCAGCAGCCTAGACCGTCGGGAGCAGTACTTC. This encodes CASSLDRREQYF.

There are a few counts of this clonotype. The chain joins TRBV10-1 to TRBJ2-3, with 7 bases that match TRBD2. Germline CDR1 WNHNN, CDR2 SYGVQD (reference sequence). V shed 4 bases and J 8 bases; nucleotides not matched to a gene: 6. The CDR3 loop spans 13 amino acids. CDR3 protein: CASSGTGGGTQYF. DNA of the CDR3: TGCGCCAGCAGTGGAACGGGGGGAGGTACGCAGTATTTT.

The chain recombines TRBV19 with TRBJ2-7; D is unresolved. The CDR3 runs to 15 residues. Trimming left V 5 bases short and J 3 bases short, with 17 bases between. Germline CDR1 LNHDA, CDR2 SQIVND (reference sequence). The DNA for the CDR3 is TGTGCCAGTAGTTCCCTTCGGCCTTTGAACTACGAGCAGTACTTC. Encoded protein: CASSSLRPLNYEQYF.

The V and J genes are TRBV7-9 and TRBJ1-1, with D unclear. Looked up from germline, CDR1 is SEHNR and CDR2 is FQNEAQ (reference sequence). This CDR3 is 13 amino acids long. Trimming removed 5 bases from V and 8 bases from J, with 15 bases in between. Here the CDR3 reads CASSPLGVGEAFF. The CDR3 region has the DNA TGTGCCAGCAGCCCCCTCGGGGTTGGAGAAGCTTTCTTT.

The chain couples TRBV29-1 to TRBJ1-2; D gene uncertain. Trimming left V 7 bases short and J 4 bases short, with 10 bases between. Germline V gene lookup returns CDR1 SQVTM and CDR2 ANQGSEA. The CDR3 is made up of 11 amino acids. This CDR3 reads CSAADAYGYTF. CDR3 DNA sequence: TGCAGCGCGGCGGACGCCTATGGCTACACCTTC.